This T cell receptor beta chain was captured in a study of somatic mutations in cytotoxic T cells in rheumatoid arthritis. Study-level background: The flow sorting of some V beta antibody-stained T-cell populations reached nearly 100% purity, and the sorted populations included V beta1+ cells sequenced for TCRB.

CDR3 length: 14 residues. The V gene's germline CDR1 is SNHLY and CDR2 FYNNEI. Clones were read by immunoSEQ multiplex PCR, and TCRdb kept only the in-frame ones, dropping some. The sample records 12,000 to 15,000 clones, around nine tenths being singletons. This TCR came from a man between 65 and 80 years old with rheumatoid arthritis. Material: CD4+ T cells sorted from blood. This chain links TRBV2 with TRBJ2-5, with 11 positions matching TRBD1. Near its end, the DNA agrees better with TRBJ2-7, so the J call may be wrong. Here the CDR3 DNA reads TGTGCCAGCAGCCCGGGACAGGGGGCCTACGAGCAGTACTTC. Translated: CASSPGQGAYEQYF.